This passage covers 8 T cell receptor beta chains from one sample sequenced in a study of T-cell reconstitution after alpha-beta-depleted transplantation in children. Unique molecular identifiers were incorporated when the TCRbeta library was constructed. From the PCR reads, TCRdb called clonotypes with MiXCR, one entry per CDR3 protein. The profile shows some 500,000 distinct CDR3 sequences, around 19% of them singletons. The source material was PBMCs from the stem cell graft donor, sampled from the stem cell graft. The receptor source for this set is a human donor who donated a stem cell graft to a child with acute lymphoblastic leukemia.

This sequence joins TRBV5-1 and TRBJ2-3; D is undetermined. V lost 6 bases, J lost 0 bases, and 11 bases lay in between. Germline V lookup: CDR1 SGHRS, CDR2 YFSETQ. The CDR3 loop spans 14 amino acids. The CDR3 is CASTPKPSTDTQYF. The CDR3 nucleotides read TGCGCCAGCACCCCAAAGCCGAGCACAGATACGCAGTATTTT.

The chain couples TRBV19 to TRBJ2-1, with D tentatively TRBD2 (6 bases). V was trimmed by 0 bases and J by 0 bases, leaving 15 bases between them. CDR1 LNHDA and CDR2 SQIVND come from the germline V gene (reference sequence). The CDR3 is 18 residues long. Here the CDR3 DNA reads TGTGCCAGTAGTATAGATCTTCAGCGGGTCGACTCCTACAATGAGCAGTTCTTC. It is translated as CASSIDLQRVDSYNEQFF.

This chain connects TRBV7-9 to TRBJ2-3; 9 nucleotides line up with TRBD2. V shed 10 bases and J 1 base; nucleotides not matched to a gene: 6. Per germline, CDR1 SEHNR and CDR2 FQNEAQ (reference sequence). This CDR3 has 14 amino acids. For the CDR3, the DNA is TGTGCCATCACAGAGCGGGAGGGCACAGATACGCAGTATTTT. As protein: CAITEREGTDTQYF.

The chain combines TRBV20-1 with TRBJ2-1; unclear D gene. V lost 5 bases and J 15 bases, leaving 23 bases between the germline ends. CDR1 DFQATT and CDR2 SNEGSKA come from the germline V gene (reference sequence). The CDR3 runs to 13 residues. The CDR3 is CSASHLNSARRFF. CDR3 nucleotides: TGCAGTGCTTCGCATCTCAACTCTGCCCGCCGGTTCTTC.

This chain joins TRBV5-6 and TRBJ2-1, with a tentative D call TRBD2 (5 bases). The CDR3 is 14 residues long. The germline V gene has CDR1 SGHDT and CDR2 YYEEEE. Deletions cut 0 bases from V and 4 bases from J, with 8 bases between. CDR3: CASSLGTQYNEQFF. As DNA, the CDR3 is TGTGCCAGCAGCTTGGGGACTCAATACAATGAGCAGTTCTTC.

The chain has TRBV5-1 and TRBJ2-7; D remains ambiguous. The germline gives CDR1 SGHRS, CDR2 YFSETQ. V was shortened by 2 bases and J by 6 bases, with 12 bases between the two germline ends. This CDR3 region has 13 residues. CDR3 residues: CASSFWQASEQYF. In DNA, the CDR3 is TGCGCCAGCAGCTTTTGGCAGGCAAGCGAGCAGTACTTC.

This clonotype has a handful of counts. V usage is TRBV12-3 or TRBV12-4 and J usage is TRBJ2-1; 7 positions match TRBD2. The trim removed 6 bases at V and 5 bases at J, leaving 7 bases unmatched. The CDR3 sequence is 14 residues long. The CDR3, as DNA: TGTGCCAGCAGCTTGACTAGCCCCAACAATGAGCAGTTCTTC. Its translation is CASSLTSPNNEQFF.

The chain couples TRBV5-5 to TRBJ2-1; a weak D match, TRBD1 (5 bases). Germline-derived CDR1 and CDR2 are SGHKS and YYEKEE (reference sequence). The V end was cut by 4 bases, the J end by 10 bases, with 12 bases between. The CDR3 sequence is 12 residues long. CDR3 protein: CASSHQGVEQFF. Written as DNA, the CDR3 is TGTGCCAGCAGCCATCAGGGTGTAGAGCAGTTCTTC.